What follows are 16 T cell receptor beta chains derived from one specimen sequenced in a study of blood T cell repertoires in COVID-19 (dated by TCRdb to the early 2020s). Receptor libraries were prepared by the immunoSEQ multiplex PCR assay. What TCRdb holds here is the immuneACCESS table cut down to in-frame rearrangements. Part of the clones is not present; checked against another copy, under half of the missing clones reflect an unresolved V gene, and the others are unexplained. Here the sample has roughly 100,000 clones; around 82% occur a single time. About 5% of the sample belongs to the ten largest clones. The sequenced material came from peripheral blood. These receptors were taken from a man aged 55-75 years with acute or convalescent COVID-19.

CDR3: CAWSGSGGVGSPLHF. The CDR3, as DNA: TGTGCCTGGAGTGGTAGTGGAGGGGTCGGTTCACCCCTCCACTTT. The chain uses TRBV30 and TRBJ1-6, with a weak D call TRBD1 (5 bases). Trimming stripped 1 base from V and 9 bases from J, with 16 bases between. Germline CDR1 reads GTSNPN; CDR2 reads SVGIG (reference sequence). The CDR3 has 15 amino acids.

V usage is TRBV6-4 and J usage is TRBJ2-1; TRBD1 might be the D (6 bases). This CDR3 spans 12 amino acids. Germline V gives CDR1 MRHNA, CDR2 SNTAGT. The ends were cut back, 5 bases at V and 9 bases at J, with 11 bases in the middle. The CDR3 sequence: CASSPTGVEQFF. The CDR3 DNA is TGTGCCAGCAGTCCGACAGGCGTTGAGCAGTTCTTC.

This sequence joins TRBV5-5 and TRBJ2-5; 10 nucleotides agree with TRBD1. V shed 4 bases and J 5 bases; nucleotides not matched to a gene: 8. There are 15 residues in the CDR3. Germline V lookup: CDR1 SGHKS, CDR2 YYEKEE (reference sequence). In nucleotides, the CDR3 is TGTGCCAGCAGCCCGGGACAGGGGAAAGGGGAGACCCAGTACTTC. As protein: CASSPGQGKGETQYF. Full variable domain (outside the CDR3, taken from reference TRBV5-5 and TRBJ2-5): DAGVTQSPTHLIKTRGQQVTLRCSPISGHKSVSWYQQVLGQGPQFIFQYYEKEERGRGNFPDRFSARQFPNYSSELNVNALLLGDSALYLCASSPGQGKGETQYFGPGTRLLVL.

The V gene is TRBV11-3, the J gene TRBJ1-1; D is ambiguous. The germline gives CDR1 SGHNT, CDR2 YENEEA. Trimming left V 0 bases short and J 4 bases short, with 18 bases between. CDR3 length equals 17 residues. CDR3 bases: TGTGCCAGCAGCTTAGATAAGGTCGGAGAGGAGGGCACTGAAGCTTTCTTT. This encodes CASSLDKVGEEGTEAFF. The full variable domain, its missing parts supplied by reference TRBV11-3 and TRBJ1-1, is EAGVVQSPRYKIIEKKQPVAFWCNPISGHNTLYWYLQNLGQGPELLIRYENEEAVDDSQLPKDRFSAERLKGVDSTLKIQPAELGDSAVYLCASSLDKVGEEGTEAFFGQGTRLTVV.

The chain carries TRBV29-1 and TRBJ1-1; D is uncertain. V dropped 3 bases and J dropped 0 bases, with 8 bases sitting between them. Germline V CDR1 and CDR2: SQVTM, ANQGSEA. The CDR3 has 13 residues. The CDR3 nucleotides are TGCAGCGTTGAGGGCAGCATGAACACTGAAGCTTTCTTT. Translated, it gives CSVEGSMNTEAFF. The full variable domain, completed using reference TRBV29-1 and TRBJ1-1, is SAVISQKPSRDICQRGTSLTIQCQVDSQVTMMFWYRQQPGQSLTLIATANQGSEATYESGFVIDKFPISRPNLTFSTLTVSNMSPEDSSIYLCSVEGSMNTEAFFGQGTRLTVV.

This clone was seen just once. The CDR3 nucleotides are TGTGCCAGCACGGCGGCCTCCCGAGGGGAGACCCAGTACTTC. It yields the protein CASTAASRGETQYF. The chain joins TRBV3-1 (or the pseudogene TRBV3-2) to TRBJ2-5; maybe TRBD2 (5 bases). Germline loops: CDR1 LGHDT, CDR2 YNNKEL (reference sequence). The germline V and J ends were trimmed by 7 bases and 5 bases, with 17 bases remaining between them. The CDR3 length is 14 residues.

CDR3 sequence: CASSLAQGELFF. Here the CDR3 DNA reads TGTGCCAGCAGCTTGGCCCAAGGGGAGCTGTTTTTT. The V and J genes are TRBV5-4 and TRBJ2-2; no firm D call. This CDR3 spans 12 amino acids. CDR1 is SGHNT and CDR2 is YYREEE in the germline V gene (reference sequence). V was pared by 0 bases and J by 8 bases, with 5 bases between.

The rearrangement links TRBV25-1 to TRBJ2-1, with TRBD2 as a possible D gene (5 bases). The CDR3 runs 16 residues. Germline V CDR1 and CDR2: MGHDK, SYGVNS. The V gene lost 4 bases and the J gene lost 0 bases, with 13 bases spanning the gap. The CDR3 protein is CASSAVTGVSYNEQFF. DNA of the CDR3: TGTGCCAGCAGTGCAGTTACCGGGGTCTCCTACAATGAGCAGTTCTTC.

The J gene is TRBJ1-1, the V gene TRBV12-3 or TRBV12-4; tentatively, D is TRBD1 (5 bases). This CDR3 is built from 13 residues. The V end lost 2 bases, the J end lost 1 base, and 5 bases lay between the germline ends. The CDR3 coding sequence is TGTGCCAGCAGTTTACAGGGGAACACTGAAGCTTTCTTT. Amino acid sequence: CASSLQGNTEAFF.

V and J are TRBV15 and TRBJ2-3, with D hard to call. The CDR3 totals 13 residues. V was pared by 0 bases and J by 6 bases, with 7 bases between. Germline CDR1 LNHNV, CDR2 YYDKDF (reference sequence). The CDR3 DNA reads as TGTGCCACCAGCAGAGACTTTTCTGATACGCAGTATTTT. Translation gives CATSRDFSDTQYF.

This clone has more than one count but fewer than ten. The CDR3 here is CASSLGLAGTSTDTQYF. CDR3 DNA sequence: TGTGCCAGCAGCCTAGGACTAGCGGGAACTAGCACAGATACGCAGTATTTT. The chain links TRBV7-2 to TRBJ2-3, with 12 bases that match TRBD2. J lost 0 bases, V lost 5 bases, and 6 bases had no gene match. Germline V gene sequence: CDR1 SGHTA, CDR2 FQGNSA. This CDR3 has 17 residues.

The V call is TRBV2, the J call TRBJ1-4, with 12 positions matching TRBD1. CDR3 length: 14 residues. J lost 10 bases, V lost 8 bases, and 8 bases had no gene match. CDR1 is SNHLY and CDR2 is FYNNEI in the germline V gene. CDR3 coding DNA: TGTGCCAGCTTGGGACAGGGGGCGGTTGGAAAACTGTTTTTT. As protein: CASLGQGAVGKLFF.

This clone occurred once. CDR3 amino acids: CASSFSTDTQYF. In nucleotides, the CDR3 is TGTGCCAGCAGCTTCTCGACAGATACGCAGTATTTT. This chain links TRBV7-2 with TRBJ2-3; no clear D gene. The CDR3 runs to 12 residues. Trimming left V 3 bases short and J 3 bases short, with 4 bases between. From germline, CDR1 is SGHTA and CDR2 FQGNSA.

This clone was recorded many times. The J gene is TRBJ2-1, the V gene TRBV5-5; D is possibly TRBD1 (6 bases). Deletions cut 5 bases from V and 0 bases from J, with 12 bases between. The germline V gene has CDR1 SGHKS and CDR2 YYEKEE (reference sequence). The length of the CDR3 is 15 residues. DNA of the CDR3: TGTGCCAGCAGACCCCCGACAGGCTCCTACAATGAGCAGTTCTTC. It specifies CASRPPTGSYNEQFF.

The chain carries TRBV18 and TRBJ2-1; possible D gene TRBD2, 6 bases. The CDR3 runs to 12 residues. The germline V gene has CDR1 KGHSH and CDR2 LQKENI. V was cut by 0 bases and J by 9 bases, with 6 bases left in between. In nucleotides, the CDR3 is TGTGCCAGCTCACCACCGGGGGGTGAGCAGTTCTTC. Its translation: CASSPPGGEQFF.

The chain couples TRBV28 to TRBJ2-3, with D hard to call. The CDR3 is 12 amino acids. The germline V gene has CDR1 MDHEN and CDR2 SYDVKM. The ends were cut back, 6 bases at V and 0 bases at J, with 4 bases in the middle. In DNA, the CDR3 is TGTGCCAGCAGACGGAGCACAGATACGCAGTATTTT. As protein: CASRRSTDTQYF. Based on the CDR3 plus reference TRBV28 and TRBJ2-3, the full variable domain is DVKVTQSSRYLVKRTGEKVFLECVQDMDHENMFWYRQDPGLGLRLIYFSYDVKMKEKGDIPEGYSVSREKKERFSLILESASTNQTSMYLCASRRSTDTQYFGPGTRLTVL.